Below are 20 T cell receptor beta chains sequenced from a single sample in a study of T cell repertoires in cytomegalovirus infection. TCRdb processed the reads anew with MiXCR; each CDR3 protein has one entry. The data show approximately 76,000 distinct CDR3 sequences, with less than 4.5% seen just once and under 6% held by the top ten. The sample consisted of PBMCs. The receptors derive from a human donor in good health (CMV status not recorded). Some clones in this sample may be carry-over from other donors' samples.

This clonotype was recorded at least ten times. This rearrangement joins TRBV25-1 to TRBJ2-3; 8 nucleotides line up with TRBD2. CDR3 length: 14 amino acids. Germline assignment: CDR1 MGHDK and CDR2 SYGVNS. V dropped 4 bases and J dropped 3; count of bases not matched to a gene: 3. CDR3 sequence (DNA): TGTGCCAGCAGTGTAGCGGGGTTGACAGATACGCAGTATTTT. Encoded protein: CASSVAGLTDTQYF.

This clonotype was seen at least ten times. V and J are TRBV7-2 and TRBJ2-3; D perhaps matches TRBD1 (6 bases). This CDR3 is 14 amino acids long. CDR1 is SGHTA and CDR2 is FQGNSA in the germline V gene. The V and J ends lost 5 bases and 1 base respectively, with 10 bases between them. CDR3 amino acids: CASSPRTGTDTQYF. The CDR3 DNA is TGTGCCAGCAGCCCGAGGACAGGCACAGATACGCAGTATTTT.

There are many counts of this clonotype. V gene TRBV7-8 combines with J gene TRBJ1-3; 7 nucleotides match TRBD1. CDR3 length: 16 residues. V lost 3 bases and J lost 2; bases outside the gene matches: 7. Germline values: CDR1 SGHVS, CDR2 FQNEAQ. CDR3 nucleotide sequence: TGTGCCAGCAGCTTCGGACAGGAAGGCCCTGGAAACACCATATATTTT. As protein: CASSFGQEGPGNTIYF.

The table lists this clonotype with many counts. This chain uses TRBV7-2 with TRBJ1-2; 7 bases match TRBD1. The V and J ends lost 5 bases and 6 bases, in that order; junction bases with no gene match: 9. Germline V gives CDR1 SGHTA, CDR2 FQGNSA. The CDR3 contains 14 residues. As DNA, the CDR3 is TGTGCCAGCAGCACGACCGACAGGGTGCATGGCTACACCTTC. Translating it yields CASSTTDRVHGYTF.

In this sample, this clonotype turned up many times. V and J are TRBV20-1 and TRBJ1-2, with D maybe TRBD1 (5 bases). The CDR3 has 12 residues. V gave up 6 bases and J gave up 3 bases, with 11 bases separating them. Per germline, CDR1 DFQATT and CDR2 SNEGSKA (reference sequence). As DNA, the CDR3 is TGCAGTGCCAAGGGGATCGACTATGGCTACACCTTC. Translated: CSAKGIDYGYTF.

This clonotype was found many times. This chain's CDR3 is CASSFLTSNYGYTF. The CDR3 coding sequence is TGTGCCAGCAGCTTCTTGACTTCTAACTATGGCTACACCTTC. V is TRBV7-2 and J is TRBJ1-2, with D unresolved. Trimming stripped 3 bases from V and 0 bases from J, with 8 bases between. The CDR3 contains 14 residues. Germline values: CDR1 SGHTA, CDR2 FQGNSA.

This clonotype showed up many times. V usage is TRBV25-1 and J usage is TRBJ2-5; D assignment may be TRBD1 or TRBD2 (6 bases each). Germline lookup yields CDR1 MGHDK and CDR2 SYGVNS. Deletions cut 4 bases from V and 3 bases from J, with 21 bases between. The CDR3 has 17 amino acids. The CDR3, as DNA: TGTGCCAGCAGTGTTTGGGGACATAGCGGCGTCGAAGAGACCCAGTACTTC. Amino acid sequence: CASSVWGHSGVEETQYF.

This clonotype was counted many times. This chain joins TRBV7-9 and TRBJ2-3, with 8 bases that match TRBD2. Germline CDR1 SEHNR, CDR2 FQNEAQ (reference sequence). The CDR3 loop spans 16 amino acids. Losses at the gene ends were 5 bases for V and 2 bases for J; bases not matched to a gene: 9. The CDR3 reads CASSPRAGAFTDTQYF. CDR3 bases: TGTGCCAGCAGCCCAAGAGCGGGGGCCTTCACAGATACGCAGTATTTT. Supplemented by reference TRBV7-9 and TRBJ2-3, the full variable domain reads DTGVSQNPRHKITKRGQNVTFRCDPISEHNRLYWYRQTLGQGPEFLTYFQNEAQLEKSRLLSDRFSAERPKGSFSTLEIQRTEQGDSAMYLCASSPRAGAFTDTQYFGPGTRLTVL.

This clonotype has at least ten counts. The chain is built from TRBV11-2 and TRBJ1-3; 8 nucleotides align to TRBD1. The CDR3 length is 16 residues. V gave up 5 bases and J gave up 5 bases; unmatched junction bases: 11. The germline CDR1 and CDR2 sequences are SGHAT and FQNNGV. The CDR3 nucleotides are TGTGCCAGCAGCCTCCGGACAGGGAGTATTAGAAACACCATATATTTT. Residues: CASSLRTGSIRNTIYF.

This clonotype appeared many times. The CDR3 reads CASRTRTEYTEAFF. In nucleotides, the CDR3 is TGTGCCAGCAGGACAAGAACAGAATACACTGAAGCTTTCTTT. The chain is built from TRBV6-1 and TRBJ1-1; no firm D call. The CDR3 loop spans 14 amino acids. V was cut by 6 bases and J by 3 bases, with 14 bases left in between. The germline gives CDR1 MNHNS, CDR2 SASEGT.

This clonotype was detected ten times or more. The J gene is TRBJ2-7, the V gene TRBV6-1; TRBD1 matches 7 bases. CDR3 length: 12 amino acids. CDR1 is MNHNS, CDR2 SASEGT, per germline. The ends lost 4 bases at V and 3 bases at J; junction bases unmatched: 0. CDR3 bases: TGTGCCAGCAGTGGGGACAGCTACGAGCAGTACTTC. Amino acid sequence: CASSGDSYEQYF.

This clonotype was counted ten times or more. The V gene is TRBV20-1, the J gene TRBJ1-2; no firm D call. The CDR3 covers 8 residues. Trimming cost V 6 bases and J 13 bases, with 9 bases left between them. The germline CDR1 and CDR2 sequences are DFQATT and SNEGSKA (reference sequence). The CDR3 reads CSARIRTF. DNA for the CDR3: TGCAGTGCGCGTATCCGCACCTTC.

This clonotype has at least ten counts. This chain uses TRBV29-1 with TRBJ1-5, with 9 bases fitting TRBD1. Germline CDR1 SQVTM, CDR2 ANQGSEA. The CDR3 is 13 amino acids. Trimming removed 6 bases from V and 4 bases from J; junction bases left unmatched: 4. DNA of the CDR3: TGCAGCGTCGGGACAGGGAAAAATCAGCCCCAGCATTTT. This translates into CSVGTGKNQPQHF.

This clonotype was counted many times. The J gene is TRBJ2-3, the V gene TRBV4-2, with D possibly TRBD2 on 6 matching bases. Looked up from germline, CDR1 is LGHNA and CDR2 is YNFKEQ. The CDR3 spans 14 residues. Trimming removed 2 bases from V and 1 base from J, with 7 bases in between. CDR3 sequence: CASSQKRGTDTQYF. DNA for the CDR3: TGTGCCAGCAGCCAAAAGCGGGGCACAGATACGCAGTATTTT.

The table lists this clonotype with many counts. The rearrangement joins TRBV5-1 to TRBJ2-1, with unresolved D. Germline CDR1 is SGHRS and CDR2 is YFSETQ. The CDR3 totals 14 residues. V was clipped by 1 base and J by 7 bases, with 12 bases between them. The CDR3 sequence: CASSLYASANEQFF. The CDR3, as DNA: TGCGCCAGCAGCTTGTACGCGAGCGCGAATGAGCAGTTCTTC. The full variable domain, its missing parts supplied by reference TRBV5-1 and TRBJ2-1, is KAGVTQTPRYLIKTRGQQVTLSCSPISGHRSVSWYQQTPGQGLQFLFEYFSETQRNKGNFPGRFSGRQFSNSRSEMNVSTLELGDSALYLCASSLYASANEQFFGPGTRLTVL.

This clonotype was recorded at least ten times. The chain has TRBV12-3 or TRBV12-4 and TRBJ2-2; perhaps D is TRBD1 or TRBD2 (5 bases each). Trimming took 3 bases from V and 4 from J, leaving 12 bases between them. The CDR3 covers 15 residues. CDR3 bases: TGTGCCAGCAGTTTCCGAGGGGCAGTCACCGGGGAGCTGTTTTTT. Amino acids: CASSFRGAVTGELFF.

This clonotype was recorded many times. V and J are TRBV12-3 or TRBV12-4 and TRBJ2-1; D may be TRBD1 or TRBD2 (5 bases each). Trimming stripped 6 bases from V and 6 bases from J, with 18 bases between. This CDR3 has 15 amino acids. CDR3 amino acids: CASSYFFRGRNEQFF. CDR3 coding DNA: TGTGCCAGCAGCTACTTTTTCCGGGGCCGCAATGAGCAGTTCTTC.

This clonotype has at least ten counts. V usage is TRBV2 and J usage is TRBJ1-4, with a tentative D call TRBD1 (6 bases). The ends were cut back, 8 bases at V and 2 bases at J, with 12 bases in the middle. This CDR3 has 14 residues. Germline CDR1 is SNHLY and CDR2 is FYNNEI. The CDR3 protein is CASDPGVTNEKLFF. The CDR3 DNA reads as TGTGCCAGCGATCCAGGGGTGACTAATGAAAAACTGTTTTTT.

In its sample, this clonotype was seen a few times. The chain couples TRBV19 to TRBJ1-1, with D unclear. The length of the CDR3 is 14 residues. V lost 3 bases and J lost 5, with 13 bases in between. CDR1 is LNHDA and CDR2 is SQIVND in the germline V gene (reference sequence). The CDR3 loop is CASSIRGARTEAFF. The CDR3 coding sequence is TGTGCCAGTAGTATTCGGGGAGCTCGGACTGAAGCTTTCTTT.

In this sample, this clonotype turned up many times. The genes are TRBV2 and TRBJ1-5; a weak D match, TRBD1 (6 bases). Germline lookup yields CDR1 SNHLY and CDR2 FYNNEI. V gave up 8 bases and J gave up 2 bases, with 10 bases separating them. This CDR3 is 13 amino acids long. This CDR3 is CASGGGGNQPQHF. CDR3 bases: TGTGCCAGCGGAGGGGGTGGCAATCAGCCCCAGCATTTT.